The entry that follows covers one T cell receptor (beta chain) sequence. Its specificity is unknown. This specimen comes from a study of beta chain features in type 1 diabetes. Study results and caveats: Moderately but significantly shorter TCRB CDR3s were found in Type 1 diabetes patients in all four CD4+ subsets.

Germline assignment: CDR1 SGHRS and CDR2 YFSETQ. This CDR3 region has 14 residues. V was pared by 7 bases and J by 2 bases, with 7 bases of the junction left unmatched. The study reverse transcribed the entire isolated RNA, so it sequenced expressed TCRB transcripts. Using immunoSEQ multiplex PCR, the repertoire was profiled, and TCRdb retains in-frame clones only, with some absent. The sample lists over 200,000 clones, approximately 10% occurring once. This clonotype was sampled from a man aged 25-45 years with type 1 diabetes. The chain carries TRBV5-1 and TRBJ2-3, with 7 bases aligning to TRBD2. Sequencing input: naive CD4+ T cells from blood. CDR3 sequence (DNA): TGCGCCAGCCGCGGGACTACCCTCACAGATACGCAGTATTTT. This sequence encodes CASRGTTLTDTQYF.